The 31 T cell receptor beta chains in this list originate from one sample, sequenced in a study of identical twins. TCRdb reprocessed the 5' RACE reads with MiXCR, giving one entry per CDR3 protein. The sample lists just over 450,000 distinct CDR3 sequences, 13% to 15% occurring once. The same sample was also used in a study of yellow fever vaccine responses in identical twins.

The sample taken for sequencing was CD4+ T cells sorted from blood. The receptors here all came from a woman younger than 35 in good health.

This sequence joins TRBV7-8 and TRBJ2-1; perhaps TRBD2 as D (6 bases). Germline V lookup: CDR1 SGHVS, CDR2 FQNEAQ. V gave up 1 base and J gave up 5 bases, with 12 bases separating them. CDR3 length: 15 residues. In DNA, the CDR3 is TGTGCCAGCAGCTTAGTAGTTAGCGGTAACAATGAGCAGTTCTTC. Its translation is CASSLVVSGNNEQFF.

In its sample, this clonotype was seen many times. The chain is built from TRBV11-2 and TRBJ2-5; D gene uncertain. Germline V gives CDR1 SGHAT, CDR2 FQNNGV. V lost 5 bases and J 5 bases, leaving 9 bases between the germline ends. CDR3 length equals 12 residues. The CDR3 reads CASSPTGETQYF. CDR3 DNA: TGTGCCAGCAGCCCTACCGGGGAGACCCAGTACTTC.

This chain uses TRBV7-3 with TRBJ2-3, with D possibly being TRBD1 or TRBD2 (6 bases each). From germline, CDR1 is SGHTA and CDR2 FQGTGA. CDR3 length equals 15 residues. V was shortened by 4 bases and J by 3 bases, with 14 bases between the two germline ends. CDR3 region: CASSSGGRVTDTQYF. CDR3 in DNA: TGTGCCAGCAGCTCTGGGGGGCGGGTAACAGATACGCAGTATTTT.

The rearrangement links TRBV5-1 to TRBJ2-1; TRBD1 is a possible D gene (6 bases). This CDR3 region has 15 residues. V was clipped by 0 bases and J by 9 bases, with 16 bases between them. The germline gives CDR1 SGHRS, CDR2 YFSETQ. CDR3 nucleotides: TGCGCCAGCAGCTTGGGTGGACAGAACCTCCTTGAGCAGTTCTTC. It specifies CASSLGGQNLLEQFF.

This clonotype has more than one count but fewer than ten. The chain joins TRBV5-1 to TRBJ1-2; 8 bases are shared with TRBD1. Germline V gene data show CDR1 as SGHRS and CDR2 as YFSETQ. Losses at the gene ends were 4 bases for V and 9 bases for J; bases not matched to a gene: 8. The CDR3 extends over 13 amino acids. The CDR3 reads CASSQTGDHRYTF. The CDR3 coding sequence is TGCGCCAGCAGCCAGACAGGGGACCATCGCTACACCTTC.

The gene calls are TRBV28 and TRBJ2-1, with D maybe TRBD1 (5 bases). This CDR3 spans 12 amino acids. The V gene's germline CDR1 is MDHEN and CDR2 SYDVKM. Trimming took 10 bases from V and 4 from J, leaving 11 bases between them. The CDR3 DNA sequence: TGTGCCACCCGGACATTATACAATGAGCAGTTCTTC. Its protein product is CATRTLYNEQFF.

This clonotype came up a few times. The chain has TRBV7-2 and TRBJ2-3; 7 positions match TRBD2. The CDR3 has 16 residues. After removal of 5 bases from V and 2 bases from J, the junction contained 10 bases not matched to a gene. Germline-derived CDR1 and CDR2 are SGHTA and FQGNSA. The CDR3 region is CASSMGAGPFTDTQYF. Written as DNA, the CDR3 is TGTGCCAGCAGCATGGGAGCGGGGCCGTTCACAGATACGCAGTATTTT.

The chain employs TRBV2 and TRBJ1-2, with unresolved D. Germline loops: CDR1 SNHLY, CDR2 FYNNEI. The CDR3 is 10 amino acids. Deletions cut 6 bases from V and 8 bases from J, with 7 bases between. The CDR3 nucleotides read TGTGCCAGCAGACCGGGAGGCTACACCTTC. Translating it yields CASRPGGYTF.

The V gene is TRBV30, the J gene TRBJ2-5, with unresolved D. The V end was cut by 8 bases, the J end by 2 bases, with 18 bases between. Germline lookup yields CDR1 GTSNPN and CDR2 SVGIG (reference sequence). The CDR3 is 14 residues long. The CDR3 spells CARSLQGPQETQYF. As DNA, the CDR3 is TGTGCCCGCTCCCTTCAAGGGCCTCAAGAGACCCAGTACTTC.

This clonotype was seen a handful of times. The CDR3 spells CASSQTPGQGQETQYF. CDR3 bases: TGCGCCAGCAGCCAAACTCCGGGACAGGGACAAGAGACCCAGTACTTC. V gene TRBV5-1 combines with J gene TRBJ2-5; 9 bases map to TRBD1. Germline V gene data show CDR1 as SGHRS and CDR2 as YFSETQ. The V and J ends lost 4 bases and 2 bases, in that order; junction bases with no gene match: 9. The CDR3 totals 16 residues.

The sample holds a few counts of this clonotype. CDR3 sequence: CASSPPLAGTYNEQFF. The CDR3 DNA sequence: TGTGCCAGCAGCCCCCCACTAGCGGGCACCTACAATGAGCAGTTCTTC. The gene calls are TRBV5-6 and TRBJ2-1; 9 nucleotides match TRBD2. The V and J ends lost 4 bases and 2 bases, in that order; junction bases with no gene match: 7. From germline, CDR1 is SGHDT and CDR2 YYEEEE. This CDR3 contains 16 residues.

V and J are TRBV10-3 and TRBJ1-1; 10 bases are shared with TRBD1. The CDR3 contains 15 residues. CDR1 ENHRY and CDR2 SYGVKD come from the germline V gene. V shed 6 bases and J 6 bases; nucleotides not matched to a gene: 10. The CDR3 DNA follows: TGTGCCATCAGGATAGACGGGACAGGGGTGGCTGAAGCTTTCTTT. Translation: CAIRIDGTGVAEAFF.

This clonotype was counted only a few times. The chain joins TRBV27 to TRBJ2-1; the match to TRBD2 covers 11 bases. Germline CDR1 MNHEY, CDR2 SMNVEV (reference sequence). With V trimmed by 4 bases and J by 6 bases, 8 bases remained unmatched. The CDR3 has 16 amino acids. CDR3: CASSSLAGGRRNEQFF. CDR3 DNA sequence: TGTGCCAGCAGTTCTTTAGCGGGGGGGCGTCGCAATGAGCAGTTCTTC.

This clonotype appeared a few times. The rearrangement joins TRBV20-1 to TRBJ2-2; 11 positions agree with TRBD1. The CDR3 has 14 amino acids. Germline-derived CDR1 and CDR2 are DFQATT and SNEGSKA (reference sequence). V gave up 6 bases and J gave up 6 bases; unmatched junction bases: 6. The CDR3 DNA follows: TGCAGTGCCCCCGGGACAGGGGGAGCCGGGGAGCTGTTTTTT. As protein: CSAPGTGGAGELFF.

V gene TRBV28 combines with J gene TRBJ2-2; 9 nucleotides match TRBD1. The CDR3 length is 14 residues. Germline V CDR1 and CDR2: MDHEN, SYDVKM. The V and J ends lost 10 bases and 0 bases, in that order; junction bases with no gene match: 3. The chain's CDR3 is CATRQGANTGELFF. The CDR3 DNA reads TGTGCCACGAGACAGGGGGCGAACACCGGGGAGCTGTTTTTT.

This clonotype has at least ten counts. The gene calls are TRBV12-3 or TRBV12-4 and TRBJ2-3; D is unresolved. CDR3 length: 14 residues. V shed 6 bases and J shed 4 bases, with 14 bases lying between them. CDR3 residues: CASSIANRADTQYF. The CDR3 nucleotides are TGTGCCAGCAGCATAGCCAACCGGGCAGATACGCAGTATTTT.

This clonotype was recorded a few times. One junction end disagrees with the germline gene, perhaps due to a read error. The rearrangement links TRBV10-3 to TRBJ1-3; 9 bases align to TRBD1. The CDR3 is made up of 15 amino acids. Germline V CDR1 and CDR2: ENHRY, SYGVKD. CDR3 coding DNA: TGTGCCATCGCACAGGGGGCGTTGTCCGGAAACTCCATATATTTT. It yields the protein CAIAQGALSGNSIYF.

This rearrangement joins TRBV4-3 to TRBJ2-2, with 10 bases lining up with TRBD2. In germline, CDR1 is LGHNA, CDR2 YSLEER. This CDR3 has 16 residues. The V gene end was trimmed by 0 bases and the J gene end by 7 bases; junction bases not matched to a gene: 5. In DNA form, the CDR3 reads TGCGCCAGCAGCCAAGATCCTAGCGGGAGCCACGGGGAGCTGTTTTTT. This translates into CASSQDPSGSHGELFF.

J is TRBJ2-7 and V is TRBV10-3; D is ambiguous. This CDR3 comprises 13 residues. Germline assignment: CDR1 ENHRY and CDR2 SYGVKD. Trimming removed 6 bases at V and 6 bases at J, with 15 bases between. As DNA, the CDR3 is TGTGCCATCAGGACTGGGCGTCTGGGCGAGCAGTACTTC. Its protein product is CAIRTGRLGEQYF.

V usage is TRBV19 and J usage is TRBJ2-1; D is possibly TRBD1 (5 bases). Per germline, CDR1 LNHDA and CDR2 SQIVND (reference sequence). This CDR3 spans 12 amino acids. Trimming removed 6 bases from V and 9 bases from J, with 12 bases in between. CDR3 sequence (DNA): TGTGCCAGTAGCCGAATAGGGGTTGAGCAGTTCTTC. Protein product: CASSRIGVEQFF.

This clonotype was counted only a few times. The chain is built from TRBV18 and TRBJ1-5; D might be TRBD1 (5 bases). Germline V gene sequence: CDR1 KGHSH, CDR2 LQKENI. V lost 3 bases and J 0 bases, leaving 9 bases between the germline ends. This CDR3 is 15 amino acids long. Here the CDR3 reads CASSPNRHSNQPQHF. DNA of the CDR3: TGTGCCAGCTCACCGAACAGGCATAGCAATCAGCCCCAGCATTTT.

The CDR3 spells CASSPSAIYEQYF. The CDR3 DNA sequence: TGTGCCAGCAGCCCCAGCGCCATCTACGAGCAGTACTTC. The chain carries TRBV5-8 and TRBJ2-7, with D hard to call. The length of the CDR3 is 13 residues. CDR1 is SGHTS and CDR2 is YDEGEE in the germline V gene. Deletions cut 4 bases from V and 3 bases from J, with 11 bases between.

This chain joins TRBV5-1 and TRBJ2-1; 10 bases fit TRBD2. This CDR3 is 16 amino acids long. Germline V gene lookup returns CDR1 SGHRS and CDR2 YFSETQ. Trimming removed 4 bases from V and 4 bases from J; junction bases left unmatched: 8. DNA of the CDR3: TGCGCCAGCAGCCAACTGGGACTAGCGCGTTACAATGAGCAGTTCTTC. It encodes CASSQLGLARYNEQFF.

There are a few counts of this clonotype. The V gene is TRBV11-2, the J gene TRBJ2-3; tentatively, D is TRBD2 (6 bases). V was shortened by 8 bases and J by 0 bases, with 15 bases between the two germline ends. The CDR3 is made up of 15 amino acids. Germline V gives CDR1 SGHAT, CDR2 FQNNGV. As DNA, the CDR3 is TGTGCCAGCTCCGCGGGGCTAGAGAGCACAGATACGCAGTATTTT. It encodes CASSAGLESTDTQYF.

The V call is TRBV7-2, the J call TRBJ1-2; D gene ambiguous. This CDR3 comprises 17 residues. Germline V gives CDR1 SGHTA, CDR2 FQGNSA. With 5 bases removed from V and 8 bases from J, the gap between germline ends came to 27 bases. Here the CDR3 reads CASSTSTWTANAQGYTF. Written as DNA, the CDR3 is TGTGCCAGCAGCACGTCGACATGGACGGCAAACGCTCAGGGCTACACCTTC. Supplemented by reference TRBV7-2 and TRBJ1-2, the full variable domain reads GAGVSQSPSNKVTEKGKDVELRCDPISGHTALYWYRQSLGQGLEFLIYFQGNSAPDKSGLPSDRFSAERTGGSVSTLTIQRTQQEDSAVYLCASSTSTWTANAQGYTFGSGTRLTVV.

The chain recombines TRBV19 with TRBJ2-2; D might be TRBD1 (6 bases). This CDR3 is 17 amino acids long. Germline V lookup: CDR1 LNHDA, CDR2 SQIVND (reference sequence). The V end lost 7 bases, the J end lost 2 bases, and 20 bases lay between the germline ends. The CDR3 is CASTMYAGTPNTGELFF. CDR3 nucleotides: TGTGCCAGTACTATGTACGCCGGGACACCCAACACCGGGGAGCTGTTTTTT. The whole variable domain, filled in from reference TRBV19 and TRBJ2-2, reads DGGITQSPKYLFRKEGQNVTLSCEQNLNHDAMYWYRQDPGQGLRLIYYSQIVNDFQKGDIAEGYSVSREKKESFPLTVTSAQKNPTAFYLCASTMYAGTPNTGELFFGEGSRLTVL.

This clonotype was detected only a few times. This chain connects TRBV5-6 to TRBJ2-6; D possibly matches TRBD1 or TRBD2 (5 bases each). Germline V gives CDR1 SGHDT, CDR2 YYEEEE. This CDR3 spans 16 amino acids. The ends were cut back, 4 bases at V and 2 bases at J, with 13 bases in the middle. CDR3 residues: CASSPGRRAGANVLTF. The CDR3, as DNA: TGTGCCAGCAGCCCGGGACGTAGGGCTGGGGCCAACGTCCTGACTTTC.

This clonotype has a handful of counts. V usage is TRBV3-1 and J usage is TRBJ2-1; 12 bases agree with TRBD2. From germline, CDR1 is LGHDT and CDR2 YNNKEL (reference sequence). CDR3 size: 15 residues. V was clipped by 2 bases and J by 10 bases; unmatched bases: 6. Here the CDR3 DNA reads TGTGCCAGCAGCCAACGACTAGCGGGGGCGGGGGAGCAGTTCTTC. Translating it yields CASSQRLAGAGEQFF.

This chain links TRBV20-1 with TRBJ2-1, with TRBD2 identical over 7 bases. The germline gives CDR1 DFQATT, CDR2 SNEGSKA (reference sequence). Trimming at V came to 5 bases and at J to 4 bases, leaving 8 bases not matched to a gene. The CDR3 runs to 14 residues. The DNA of the CDR3 is TGCAGTGCTTTTTCCGGGACTACTTACAATGAGCAGTTCTTC. Protein product: CSAFSGTTYNEQFF.

The J gene is TRBJ2-1, the V gene TRBV7-2; D is undetermined. The germline V gene has CDR1 SGHTA and CDR2 FQGNSA. V was pared by 1 base and J by 9 bases, with 13 bases between. CDR3 length: 14 residues. The CDR3 DNA sequence: TGTGCCAGCAGCTTAGTGTTAGAGCTGGCTGAGCAGTTCTTC. Amino acid sequence: CASSLVLELAEQFF.

This rearrangement joins TRBV6-2 or TRBV6-3 to TRBJ2-7, with a possible D match to TRBD2 (6 bases). Trimming removed 7 bases at V and 0 bases at J, with 13 bases between. Germline lookup yields CDR1 MNHEY and CDR2 SVGEGT. This CDR3 is 14 amino acids long. The CDR3 spells CASNKDGSSYEQYF. The CDR3 DNA follows: TGTGCCAGCAATAAGGACGGGAGCTCCTACGAGCAGTACTTC.